These T cell receptor beta chains were read from a single sample in a study of cytomegalovirus exposure and HLA in healthy donors. TCRdb's copy holds only in-frame clones and misses some; the assay was immunoSEQ multiplex PCR. The sample holds approximately 150,000 clones, under 90% seen once. The sequencing sample was made of PBMCs. All receptors derive from a male donor in good health and CMV-seronegative. CDR3s include the opening cysteine and the closing phenylalanine or tryptophan. Fields, in order: clone size, D gene, J gene, V gene, CDR3 protein, CDR3 DNA. The D gene is left open where the match is weak. Expanded clones get a size class; other rows say once, few or many, or leave the size out.

-	TRBD2	TRBJ2-3	TRBV7-2	CASSLGGRAWTDTQYF	TGTGCCAGCAGCTTAGGCGGGAGGGCCTGGACAGATACGCAGTATTTT
-	-	TRBJ2-3	TRBV5-4	CASSQPSTGTFTDTQYF	TGTGCCAGCAGTCAGCCCTCCACCGGGACATTCACAGATACGCAGTATTTT
-	-	TRBJ2-7	TRBV11-2	CASSSPLVGEQYF	TGTGCCAGCAGCTCCCCATTGGTCGGCGAGCAGTACTTC
-	-	TRBJ2-7	TRBV5-1	CASSLALVVPLRGNEQYF	TGCGCCAGCAGCTTGGCGTTAGTGGTCCCTCTAAGGGGAAACGAGCAGTACTTC
-	TRBD2	TRBJ2-3	TRBV11-2	CASSSRLARTDTQYF	TGTGCCAGCAGCTCCAGACTAGCTCGCACAGATACGCAGTATTTT
-	TRBD1	TRBJ2-7	TRBV27	CASSLYGTGAGEQYF	TGTGCCAGCAGTTTATACGGGACAGGGGCTGGCGAGCAGTACTTC
-	-	TRBJ2-3	TRBV28	CASSLVPGTQYF	TGTGCCAGCAGTTTGGTCCCCGGTACGCAGTATTTT
-	TRBD1	TRBJ2-5	TRBV4-2	CASSQDRGKLNF	TGTGCCAGCAGCCAGGACAGGGGAAAGCTGAACTTC
-	-	TRBJ1-5	TRBV27	CASKKGNQPQHF	TGTGCCAGCAAGAAGGGGAATCAGCCCCAGCATTTT
-	-	TRBJ2-7	TRBV7-9	CASSSQGTYEQYF	TGTGCCAGCAGCTCCCAGGGAACCTACGAGCAGTACTTC
few	TRBD1	TRBJ2-1	TRBV7-9	CASSLGRQGPLNEQFF	TGTGCCAGCAGCTTAGGACGACAGGGGCCCCTGAATGAGCAGTTCTTC
-	-	TRBJ2-5	TRBV28	CASSLLGGGLSRETQYF	TGTGCCAGCAGTTTATTAGGGGGGGGTCTATCCCGAGAGACCCAGTACTTC
few	TRBD1	TRBJ2-4	TRBV29-1	CSVEGAGGNIQYF	TGCAGCGTTGAAGGGGCAGGGGGAAACATTCAGTACTTC
-	-	TRBJ1-3	TRBV6-6	CASSYGQEGGNTIYF	TGTGCCAGCAGTTACGGCCAGGAGGGAGGAAACACCATATATTTT
-	TRBD2	TRBJ2-3	TRBV5-1	CASSGLATSTDTQYF	TGCGCCAGCAGCGGACTAGCTACCAGCACAGATACGCAGTATTTT
-	-	TRBJ2-1	TRBV19	CASILDHSSYNEQFF	TGTGCCAGTATCCTCGACCACAGCTCCTACAATGAGCAGTTCTTC
-	-	TRBJ2-5	TRBV5-4	CASSPWRQETQYF	TGTGCCAGCAGCCCCTGGAGACAAGAGACCCAGTACTTC
-	TRBD2	TRBJ2-7	TRBV6-5	CASSYGERETSYEQYF	TGTGCCAGCAGTTACGGGGAGCGGGAGACTTCCTACGAGCAGTACTTC